This T cell receptor beta chain emerged from a study of blood T cell repertoires in COVID-19. This CDR3 is built from 15 residues. Trimming took 6 bases from V and 2 from J, leaving 11 bases between them. Germline V lookup: CDR1 MNHEY, CDR2 SVGAGI. TCRdb's table, derived via immunoSEQ multiplex PCR, lists solely in-frame clones and lacks some. The profile shows roughly 250,000 clones, around four fifths of them singletons. Sequenced: PBMCs or T cells enriched from blood (not recorded which). This receptor was identified in a woman in her forties who had been exposed to COVID-19. The chain uses TRBV6-5 and TRBJ2-6; D is unresolved. The CDR3 DNA reads as TGTGCCAGCAGGGAGAGAGACCCTGGGGCCAACGTCCTGACTTTC. Translating it yields CASRERDPGANVLTF.